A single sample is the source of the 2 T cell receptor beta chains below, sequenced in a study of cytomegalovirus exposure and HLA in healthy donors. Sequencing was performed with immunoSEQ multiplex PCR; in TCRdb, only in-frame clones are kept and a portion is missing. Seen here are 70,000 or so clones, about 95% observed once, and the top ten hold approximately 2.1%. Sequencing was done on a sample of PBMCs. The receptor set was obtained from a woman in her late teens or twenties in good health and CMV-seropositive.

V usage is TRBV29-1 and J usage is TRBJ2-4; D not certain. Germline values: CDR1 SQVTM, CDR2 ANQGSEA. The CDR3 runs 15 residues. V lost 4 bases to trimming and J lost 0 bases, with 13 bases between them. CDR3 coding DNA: TGCAGCGTTGCGAGTCGACTGCTAGCCAAAAACATTCAGTACTTC. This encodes CSVASRLLAKNIQYF.

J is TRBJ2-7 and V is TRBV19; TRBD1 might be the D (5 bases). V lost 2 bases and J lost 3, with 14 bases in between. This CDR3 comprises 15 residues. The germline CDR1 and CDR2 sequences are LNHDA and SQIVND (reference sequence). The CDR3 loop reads CASSINPQGFYEQYF. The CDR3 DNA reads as TGTGCCAGTAGTATAAACCCTCAGGGCTTCTACGAGCAGTACTTC.